These 29 T cell receptor beta chains came from one sample sequenced in a study of PD-1 blockade in classical Hodgkin lymphoma (dated by TCRdb to the early 2020s). The library was produced with the immunoSEQ multiplex PCR assay. This immuneACCESS table, as held by TCRdb, lists in-frame sequences with V and J called but not all clones. Of the missing ones, under half trace to an unresolved V gene in checked studies; the others have no known cause. The sample has some 100,000 clones on record, more than 90% of them singletons. The ten largest clones capture roughly 2.8% of the sample. The time point label, read with the paper, signifies: cycle 1 day 1 (C1D1), immediately before nivolumab initiation. All trial patients had relapsed after autologous stem cell transplantation, with cohorts A, B and C differing in prior brentuximab vedotin exposure. The material sequenced was peripheral blood mononuclear cells (PBMCs), taken at baseline. These receptor sequences come from a human donor with classical Hodgkin lymphoma.

This clone was detected only a few times. This chain links TRBV14 with TRBJ1-2; 9 bases fit TRBD1. Germline CDR1 is SGHDN and CDR2 is FVKESK. Trimming cost V 4 bases and J 7 bases; bases outside gene matches: 4. The CDR3 length is 13 residues. CDR3 nucleotides: TGTGCCAGCAGCCGGGACAGGGAAACTGGCTACACCTTC. Translating it yields CASSRDRETGYTF. Full variable domain (missing parts from reference TRBV14 and TRBJ1-2): EAGVTQFPSHSVIEKGQTVTLRCDPISGHDNLYWYRRVMGKEIKFLLHFVKESKQDESGMPNNRFLAERTGGTYSTLKVQPAELEDSGVYFCASSRDRETGYTFGSGTRLTVV.

The gene calls are TRBV5-1 and TRBJ2-7; 10 nucleotides align to TRBD1. Losses at the gene ends were 1 base for V and 2 bases for J; bases not matched to a gene: 15. The germline gives CDR1 SGHRS, CDR2 YFSETQ. This CDR3 contains 19 residues. The CDR3, as DNA: TGCGCCAGCAGCTTGCCCCGGACAGGGGGTACCGACTCAGCCTACGAGCAGTACTTC. The encoded protein is CASSLPRTGGTDSAYEQYF.

The chain employs TRBV7-9 and TRBJ2-2; no definite D call. V shed 3 bases and J shed 1 base, with 6 bases lying between them. CDR1 and CDR2 (germline): SEHNR, FQNEAQ (reference sequence). This CDR3 has 14 amino acids. The CDR3 sequence is CASSFFLNTGELFF. In DNA form, the CDR3 reads TGTGCCAGCAGCTTTTTCCTGAACACCGGGGAGCTGTTTTTT.

This chain links TRBV5-1 with TRBJ2-7; TRBD2 agrees at 8 bases. The trim removed 4 bases at V and 5 bases at J, leaving 11 bases unmatched. The CDR3 loop spans 15 amino acids. Looked up from germline, CDR1 is SGHRS and CDR2 is YFSETQ. The DNA for the CDR3 is TGCGCCAGCAGCCCCGTGGAGAGCGGGAGCAACGAGCAGTACTTC. It specifies CASSPVESGSNEQYF.

V usage is TRBV29-1 and J usage is TRBJ2-7; maybe TRBD2 (6 bases). CDR1 and CDR2 from the germline V gene are SQVTM and ANQGSEA. CDR3 length equals 14 residues. Trimming pared 5 bases from V and 3 bases from J, leaving 17 bases between. The CDR3: CSVSRGTHNYEQYF. The CDR3, as DNA: TGCAGCGTTTCTCGCGGGACTCATAACTACGAGCAGTACTTC.

The V gene is TRBV6-5, the J gene TRBJ1-1; 9 bases are a match to TRBD1. V was clipped by 4 bases and J by 4 bases; unmatched bases: 4. The CDR3 extends over 14 amino acids. Germline values: CDR1 MNHEY, CDR2 SVGAGI. The CDR3 coding sequence is TGTGCCAGCAGTTCGACAGGGGGTGGCACTGAAGCTTTCTTT. Translated, it gives CASSSTGGGTEAFF.

The chain carries TRBV25-1 and TRBJ1-1, with D hard to call. Trimming cost V 2 bases and J 1 base, with 2 bases left between them. CDR3 length: 12 residues. Per the germline V gene, CDR1 is MGHDK and CDR2 is SYGVNS. The CDR3 DNA follows: TGTGCCAGCAGTGAACCGAACACTGAAGCTTTCTTT. Translated, it gives CASSEPNTEAFF.

This chain connects TRBV19 to TRBJ2-5; possibly TRBD2 for D (6 bases). Germline V CDR1 and CDR2: LNHDA, SQIVND (reference sequence). V was clipped by 4 bases and J by 3 bases, with 9 bases between them. This CDR3 has 13 amino acids. CDR3 loop: CASSRDFEETQYF. CDR3 DNA sequence: TGTGCCAGTAGTAGGGACTTTGAAGAGACCCAGTACTTC.

This chain uses TRBV7-9 with TRBJ2-1; 8 bases match TRBD2. This CDR3 is 17 amino acids long. Germline values: CDR1 SEHNR, CDR2 FQNEAQ (reference sequence). V shed 2 bases and J 0 bases; nucleotides not matched to a gene: 6. DNA for the CDR3: TGTGCCAGCAGCTTATCAGGGAGCGGGAGCTCCTACAATGAGCAGTTCTTC. Amino acid sequence: CASSLSGSGSSYNEQFF.

Concerning this clone itself: Sequence at one end of the junction differs from germline and may be a read error. This chain links TRBV14 with TRBJ2-1; D gene unclear. The CDR3 spans 14 residues. CDR1 is SGHDN and CDR2 is FVKESK in the germline V gene. The CDR3 nucleotides read TGTGCCAGCAGCCAAGTCCGGACGTACACTGAGCAGTTCTTC. This codes for CASSQVRTYTEQFF.

The rearrangement links TRBV7-9 to TRBJ1-1, with no clear D. The ends were cut back, 1 base at V and 11 bases at J, with 17 bases in the middle. The CDR3 spans 14 residues. Germline-derived CDR1 and CDR2 are SEHNR and FQNEAQ (reference sequence). The CDR3 sequence: CASSLETWQDPAFF. CDR3 sequence (DNA): TGTGCCAGCAGCTTAGAGACGTGGCAGGATCCGGCTTTCTTT.

The genes are TRBV19 and TRBJ2-5, with a weak D call TRBD1 (6 bases). The J call is doubtful: the DNA matches TRBJ2-7 better. Germline assignment: CDR1 LNHDA and CDR2 SQIVND (reference sequence). The CDR3 length is 15 residues. The CDR3 bases are TGTGCCAGTAGTCTCAGGGACACCTCCTCCTACGAGCAGTACTTC. Its protein product is CASSLRDTSSYEQYF.

CDR3 sequence reads: CASSVDLAGYNEQFF. The CDR3 DNA reads as TGTGCCAGCAGCGTAGATCTAGCGGGCTACAATGAGCAGTTCTTC. The gene calls are TRBV9 and TRBJ2-1; 8 nucleotides match TRBD2. This CDR3 has 15 residues. Germline CDR1 is SGDLS and CDR2 is YYNGEE. J was trimmed by 3 bases and V by 0 bases; bases with no gene match: 2.

This sequence joins TRBV11-2 and TRBJ2-7; D may correspond to TRBD1 or TRBD2 (6 bases each). The CDR3 runs 15 residues. V lost 5 bases to trimming and J lost 4 bases, with 18 bases between them. Germline-derived CDR1 and CDR2 are SGHAT and FQNNGV. The CDR3 DNA is TGTGCCAGCAGCCGAGGCGGCAGGGGAGGATACGAGCAGTACTTC. The encoded protein is CASSRGGRGGYEQYF.

The chain combines TRBV30 with TRBJ1-5; D is perhaps TRBD1 (6 bases). Trimming removed 2 bases at V and 5 bases at J, with 7 bases between. CDR1 and CDR2 from the germline V gene are GTSNPN and SVGIG (reference sequence). The length of the CDR3 is 12 residues. The CDR3 reads CAWSRGYQPQHF. DNA for the CDR3: TGTGCCTGGAGTAGGGGGTATCAGCCCCAGCATTTT.

The J gene is TRBJ2-5, the V gene TRBV6-5; unclear D gene. This CDR3 contains 16 residues. Germline lookup yields CDR1 MNHEY and CDR2 SVGAGI. The V and J ends lost 2 bases and 5 bases respectively, with 18 bases between them. This chain's CDR3 is CASSYTFTSSRETQYF. The CDR3 DNA follows: TGTGCCAGCAGTTACACCTTTACCTCGAGTCGGGAGACCCAGTACTTC.

With regard to this clone: At one end, the junction sequence differs from germline, possibly due to a read error. The rearrangement links TRBV2 to TRBJ1-4; no firm D call. Germline CDR1 SNHLY, CDR2 FYNNEI. This CDR3 spans 11 amino acids. CDR3 amino acids: CASPHQTTSFF. The CDR3 DNA sequence: TGTGCCAGCCCGCACCAAACAACCTCTTTCTTT.

The J gene is TRBJ2-7, the V gene TRBV27; D uncertain. The V end was cut by 2 bases, the J end by 1 base, with 6 bases between. The V gene's germline CDR1 is MNHEY and CDR2 SMNVEV (reference sequence). The CDR3 extends over 13 amino acids. The CDR3, as DNA: TGTGCCAGCAGTTTAAAGCTATCCTACGAGCAGTACTTC. This gives the protein CASSLKLSYEQYF.

V gene TRBV9 combines with J gene TRBJ2-1; 10 bases match TRBD2. The CDR3 runs to 16 residues. CDR1 and CDR2 (germline): SGDLS, YYNGEE. The trim removed 1 base at V and 4 bases at J, leaving 5 bases unmatched. CDR3 coding DNA: TGTGCCAGCAGCGTAAAGGGTAGCGGGGGGTACAATGAGCAGTTCTTC. It is translated as CASSVKGSGGYNEQFF.

This chain uses TRBV30 with TRBJ2-7; D is possibly TRBD1 (6 bases). Germline V gene lookup returns CDR1 GTSNPN and CDR2 SVGIG (reference sequence). Trimming took 4 bases from V and 1 from J, leaving 8 bases between them. CDR3 length: 12 amino acids. The CDR3 is CAWKGQSYEQYF. The CDR3 DNA follows: TGTGCCTGGAAAGGACAGTCCTACGAGCAGTACTTC.

V and J are TRBV15 and TRBJ1-2; a weak D match, TRBD1 (5 bases). Germline V CDR1 and CDR2: LNHNV, YYDKDF (reference sequence). Trimming cost V 0 bases and J 4 bases, with 18 bases left between them. The CDR3 sequence is 17 residues long. Here the CDR3 reads CATSRDKDSGAPYGYTF. CDR3 nucleotide sequence: TGTGCCACCAGCAGAGATAAGGATTCCGGGGCCCCCTATGGCTACACCTTC.

The genes are TRBV28 and TRBJ2-5; 8 bases map to TRBD1. Unmatched junction bases numbered 14, after V lost 8 bases and J lost 3 bases. CDR1 is MDHEN and CDR2 is SYDVKM in the germline V gene. The CDR3 length is 16 residues. The CDR3 reads CASPDRAKRYEETQYF. In DNA, the CDR3 is TGTGCCAGCCCGGACAGGGCGAAACGCTACGAAGAGACCCAGTACTTC.

The CDR3 reads CSVGFGSSYNEQFF. In DNA, the CDR3 is TGCAGCGTTGGCTTCGGGAGCTCCTACAATGAGCAGTTCTTC. The chain is built from TRBV29-1 and TRBJ2-1; D possibly corresponds to TRBD2 (6 bases). There are 14 residues in the CDR3. Germline V CDR1 and CDR2: SQVTM, ANQGSEA. Between the trimmed V and J ends, which lost 4 bases and 0 bases, there was a span of 10 bases.

The chain recombines TRBV9 with TRBJ2-3, with TRBD2 identical over 7 bases. CDR1 is SGDLS and CDR2 is YYNGEE in the germline V gene. V shed 3 bases and J 0 bases; nucleotides not matched to a gene: 10. This CDR3 region has 17 residues. CDR3 DNA: TGTGCCAGCAGCGCGGGCGGGAGCGCCTCTAGCACAGATACGCAGTATTTT. It yields the protein CASSAGGSASSTDTQYF.

The V and J genes are TRBV9 and TRBJ2-1; 12 positions agree with TRBD2. With V trimmed by 0 bases and J by 9 bases, 13 bases remained unmatched. Per germline, CDR1 SGDLS and CDR2 YYNGEE. This CDR3 contains 18 residues. CDR3 residues: CASSVVSASGRASTEQFF. In DNA form, the CDR3 reads TGTGCCAGCAGCGTAGTATCGGCTAGCGGGAGGGCCTCGACTGAGCAGTTCTTC.

The CDR3 DNA sequence: TGTGCCAGCTTTCAGCGGGGGCAAGAGACCCAGTACTTC. Amino acid sequence: CASFQRGQETQYF. The chain employs TRBV27 and TRBJ2-5; TRBD2 agrees at 8 bases. V shed 8 bases, J shed 2 bases, and the junction held 4 bases outside the gene matches. The CDR3 totals 13 residues. The germline V gene has CDR1 MNHEY and CDR2 SMNVEV (reference sequence).

This rearrangement joins TRBV7-3 to TRBJ2-3, with TRBD1 matching over 12 bases. The CDR3 covers 19 residues. Trimming at V came to 5 bases and at J to 5 bases, leaving 17 bases not matched to a gene. Germline V lookup: CDR1 SGHTA, CDR2 FQGTGA. The CDR3 DNA reads as TGTGCCAGCAGCCTCCCGGCGGGGGGACAGGGGGCTTTAGAAGATACGCAGTATTTT. Its protein product is CASSLPAGGQGALEDTQYF. The variable domain in full, with the rest retrieved from reference TRBV7-3 and TRBJ2-3, is GAGVSQTPSNKVTEKGKYVELRCDPISGHTALYWYRQSLGQGPEFLIYFQGTGAADDSGLPNDRFFAVRPEGSVSTLKIQRTERGDSAVYLCASSLPAGGQGALEDTQYFGPGTRLTVL.

This chain joins TRBV15 and TRBJ1-1, with D possibly TRBD1 on 5 matching bases. The CDR3 spans 13 residues. CDR1 is LNHNV and CDR2 is YYDKDF in the germline V gene (reference sequence). V was clipped by 5 bases and J by 0 bases, with 7 bases between them. CDR3 bases: TGTGCCACCAGCGGACAAATGAACACTGAAGCTTTCTTT. Protein sequence: CATSGQMNTEAFF.

The V call is TRBV11-3, the J call TRBJ1-1, with D hard to call. CDR1 SGHNT and CDR2 YENEEA come from the germline V gene. This CDR3 has 13 residues. V was pared by 6 bases and J by 3 bases, with 11 bases between. Written as DNA, the CDR3 is TGTGCCAGCAGTAACCGGCCGGACACTGAAGCTTTCTTT. Residues: CASSNRPDTEAFF.